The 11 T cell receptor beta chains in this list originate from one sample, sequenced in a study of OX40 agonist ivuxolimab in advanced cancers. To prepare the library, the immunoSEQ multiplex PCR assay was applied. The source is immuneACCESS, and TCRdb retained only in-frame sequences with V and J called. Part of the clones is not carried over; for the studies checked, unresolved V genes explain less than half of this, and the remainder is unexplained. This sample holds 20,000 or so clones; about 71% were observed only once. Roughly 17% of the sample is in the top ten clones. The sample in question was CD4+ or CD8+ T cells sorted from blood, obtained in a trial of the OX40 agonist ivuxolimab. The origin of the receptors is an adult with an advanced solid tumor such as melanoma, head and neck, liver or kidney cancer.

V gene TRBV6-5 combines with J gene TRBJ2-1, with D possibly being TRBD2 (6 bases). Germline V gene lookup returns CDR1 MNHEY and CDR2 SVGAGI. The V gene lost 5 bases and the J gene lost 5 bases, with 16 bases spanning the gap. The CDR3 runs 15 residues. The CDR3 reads CASSTGGPGNNEQFF. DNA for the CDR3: TGTGCCAGCAGTACCGGAGGGCCAGGGAACAATGAGCAGTTCTTC.

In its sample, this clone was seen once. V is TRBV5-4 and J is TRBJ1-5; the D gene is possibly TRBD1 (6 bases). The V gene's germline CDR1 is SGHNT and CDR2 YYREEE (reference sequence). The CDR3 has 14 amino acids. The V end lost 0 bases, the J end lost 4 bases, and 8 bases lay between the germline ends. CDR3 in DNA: TGTGCCAGCAGCTTGGAGGGGGGGAATCAGCCCCAGCATTTT. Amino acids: CASSLEGGNQPQHF. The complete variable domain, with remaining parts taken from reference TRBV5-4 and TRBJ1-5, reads ETGVTQSPTHLIKTRGQQVTLRCSSQSGHNTVSWYQQALGQGPQFIFQYYREEENGRGNFPPRFSGLQFPNYSSELNVNALELDDSALYLCASSLEGGNQPQHFGDGTRLSIL.

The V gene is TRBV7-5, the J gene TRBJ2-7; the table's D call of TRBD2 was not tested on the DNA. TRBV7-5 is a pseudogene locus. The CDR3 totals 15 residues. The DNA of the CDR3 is TGTGCCAGCAGCTTACTAGCGGGAGAGCAGGCCGAGCAGTACTTC. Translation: CASSLLAGEQAEQYF.

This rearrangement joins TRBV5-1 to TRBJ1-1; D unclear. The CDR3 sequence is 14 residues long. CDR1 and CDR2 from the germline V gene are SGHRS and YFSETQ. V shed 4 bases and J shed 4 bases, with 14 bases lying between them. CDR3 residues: CASSQAVEGTEAFF. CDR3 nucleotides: TGCGCCAGCAGCCAGGCGGTGGAGGGCACTGAAGCTTTCTTT.

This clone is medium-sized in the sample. CDR3 amino acids: CAWSVDHTDYEQYF. CDR3 nucleotides: TGTGCCTGGAGTGTAGATCATACAGACTACGAGCAGTACTTC. This chain connects TRBV30 to TRBJ2-7, with D uncertain. The germline CDR1 and CDR2 sequences are GTSNPN and SVGIG (reference sequence). The CDR3 contains 14 residues. Trimming stripped 0 bases from V and 3 bases from J, with 12 bases between.

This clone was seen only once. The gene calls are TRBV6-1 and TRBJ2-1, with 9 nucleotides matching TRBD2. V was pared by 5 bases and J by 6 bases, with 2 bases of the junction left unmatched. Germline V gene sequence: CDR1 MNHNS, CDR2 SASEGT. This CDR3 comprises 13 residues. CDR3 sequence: CASSWREGNEQFF. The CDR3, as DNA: TGTGCCAGCAGTTGGCGGGAGGGCAATGAGCAGTTCTTC.

CDR3 sequence: CASSSIDRGYEQYF. Here the CDR3 DNA reads TGTGCCAGCAGTTCCATCGACAGGGGCTACGAGCAGTACTTC. V gene TRBV28 combines with J gene TRBJ2-7, with 8 bases fitting TRBD1. Germline CDR1 and CDR2: MDHEN and SYDVKM. V lost 4 bases to trimming and J lost 3 bases; unmatched junction nucleotides: 5. CDR3 length equals 14 residues.

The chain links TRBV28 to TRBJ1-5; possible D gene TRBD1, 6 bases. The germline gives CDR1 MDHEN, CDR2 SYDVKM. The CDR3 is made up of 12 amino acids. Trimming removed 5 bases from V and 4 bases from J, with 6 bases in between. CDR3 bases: TGTGCCAGCAGTCAGGGGAATCAGCCCCAGCATTTT. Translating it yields CASSQGNQPQHF.

The CDR3 reads CASSQGTGRDYGYTF. The DNA for the CDR3 is TGTGCCAGCAGTCAGGGGACGGGTAGGGACTATGGCTACACCTTC. This chain uses TRBV27 with TRBJ1-2, with D possibly being TRBD1 (6 bases). The germline V gene encodes CDR1 MNHEY and CDR2 SMNVEV (reference sequence). The V gene lost 5 bases and the J gene lost 3 bases, with 16 bases spanning the gap. The CDR3 sequence is 15 residues long.

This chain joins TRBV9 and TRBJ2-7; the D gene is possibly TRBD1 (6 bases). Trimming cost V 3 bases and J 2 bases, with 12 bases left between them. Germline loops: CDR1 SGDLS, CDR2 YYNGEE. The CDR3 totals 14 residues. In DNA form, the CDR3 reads TGTGCCAGCAGCGGACGGGACAACGCCTACGAGCAGTACTTC. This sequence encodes CASSGRDNAYEQYF.

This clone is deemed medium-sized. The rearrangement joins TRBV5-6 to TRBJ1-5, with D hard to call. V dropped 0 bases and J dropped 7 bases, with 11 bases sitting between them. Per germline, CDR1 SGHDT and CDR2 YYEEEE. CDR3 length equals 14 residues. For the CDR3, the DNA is TGTGCCAGCAGCTTGGACGGGGTGGGACAGCCCCAGCATTTT. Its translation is CASSLDGVGQPQHF.